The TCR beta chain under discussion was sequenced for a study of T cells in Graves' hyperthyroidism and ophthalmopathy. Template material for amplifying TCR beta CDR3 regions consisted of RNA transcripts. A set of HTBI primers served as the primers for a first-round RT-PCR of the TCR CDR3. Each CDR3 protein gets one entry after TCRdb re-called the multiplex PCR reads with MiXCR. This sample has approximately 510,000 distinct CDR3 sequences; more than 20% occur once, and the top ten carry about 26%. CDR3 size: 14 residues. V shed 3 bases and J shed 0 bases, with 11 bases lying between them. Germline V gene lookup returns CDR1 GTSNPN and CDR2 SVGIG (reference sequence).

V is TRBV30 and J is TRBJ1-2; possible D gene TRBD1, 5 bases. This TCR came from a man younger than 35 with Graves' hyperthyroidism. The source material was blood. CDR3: CAWSRTPANYGYTF. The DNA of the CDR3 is TGTGCCTGGAGCCGGACACCCGCTAACTATGGCTACACCTTC. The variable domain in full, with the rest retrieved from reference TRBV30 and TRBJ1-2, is SQTIHQWPATLVQPVGSPLSLECTVEGTSNPNLYWYRQAAGRGLQLLFYSVGIGQISSEVPQNLSASRPQDRQFILSSKKLLLSDSGFYLCAWSRTPANYGYTFGSGTRLTVV.